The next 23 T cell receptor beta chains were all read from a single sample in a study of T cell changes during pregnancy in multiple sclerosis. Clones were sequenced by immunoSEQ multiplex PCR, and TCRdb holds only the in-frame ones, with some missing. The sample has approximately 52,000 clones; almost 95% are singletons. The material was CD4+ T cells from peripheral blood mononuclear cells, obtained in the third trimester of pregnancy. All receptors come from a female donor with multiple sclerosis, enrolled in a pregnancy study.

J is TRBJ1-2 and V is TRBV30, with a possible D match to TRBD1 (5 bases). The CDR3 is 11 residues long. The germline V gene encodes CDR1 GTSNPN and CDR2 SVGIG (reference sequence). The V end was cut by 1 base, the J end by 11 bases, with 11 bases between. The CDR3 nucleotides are TGTGCCTGGAGTGCAGGGCAGGCTTACACCTTC. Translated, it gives CAWSAGQAYTF.

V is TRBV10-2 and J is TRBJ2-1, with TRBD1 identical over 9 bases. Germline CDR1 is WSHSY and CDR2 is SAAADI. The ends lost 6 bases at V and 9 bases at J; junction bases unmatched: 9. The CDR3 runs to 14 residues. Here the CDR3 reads CASRSPQGASEQFF. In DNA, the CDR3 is TGCGCCAGCAGATCGCCACAGGGGGCGAGTGAGCAGTTCTTC.

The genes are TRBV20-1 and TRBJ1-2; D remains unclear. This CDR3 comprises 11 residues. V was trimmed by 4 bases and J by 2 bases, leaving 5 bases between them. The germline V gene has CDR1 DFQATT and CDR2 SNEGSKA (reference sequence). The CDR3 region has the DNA TGCAGTGCTACCGGGAACTATGGCTACACCTTC. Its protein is CSATGNYGYTF.

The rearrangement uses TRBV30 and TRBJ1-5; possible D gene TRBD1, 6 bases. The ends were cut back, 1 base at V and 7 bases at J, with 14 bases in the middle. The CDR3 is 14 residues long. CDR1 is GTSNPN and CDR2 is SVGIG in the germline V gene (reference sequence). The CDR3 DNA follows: TGTGCCTGGAGTGGACCGACAGGTGAACAGCCCCAGCATTTT. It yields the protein CAWSGPTGEQPQHF.

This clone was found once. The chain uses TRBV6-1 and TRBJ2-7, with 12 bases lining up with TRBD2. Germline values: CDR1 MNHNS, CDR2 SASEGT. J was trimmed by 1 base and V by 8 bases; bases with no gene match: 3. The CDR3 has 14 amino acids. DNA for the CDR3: TGTGCCAGCCGAACTAGCGGGGGGTCCTACGAGCAGTACTTC. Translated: CASRTSGGSYEQYF.

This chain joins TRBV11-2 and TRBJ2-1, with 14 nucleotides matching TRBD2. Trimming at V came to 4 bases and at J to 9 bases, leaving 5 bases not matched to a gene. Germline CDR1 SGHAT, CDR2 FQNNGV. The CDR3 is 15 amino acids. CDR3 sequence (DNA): TGTGCCAGCAGCTACGGGACTAGCGGGAGTGGTGAGCAGTTCTTC. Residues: CASSYGTSGSGEQFF. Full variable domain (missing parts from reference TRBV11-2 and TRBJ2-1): EAGVAQSPRYKIIEKRQSVAFWCNPISGHATLYWYQQILGQGPKLLIQFQNNGVVDDSQLPKDRFSAERLKGVDSTLKIQPAKLEDSAVYLCASSYGTSGSGEQFFGPGTRLTVL.

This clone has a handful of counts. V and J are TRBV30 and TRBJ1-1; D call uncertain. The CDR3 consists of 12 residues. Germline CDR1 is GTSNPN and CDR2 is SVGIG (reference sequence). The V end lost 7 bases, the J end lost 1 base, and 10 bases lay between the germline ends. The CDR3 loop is CAFRSGNTEAFF. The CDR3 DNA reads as TGTGCCTTCCGTTCGGGGAACACTGAAGCTTTCTTT.

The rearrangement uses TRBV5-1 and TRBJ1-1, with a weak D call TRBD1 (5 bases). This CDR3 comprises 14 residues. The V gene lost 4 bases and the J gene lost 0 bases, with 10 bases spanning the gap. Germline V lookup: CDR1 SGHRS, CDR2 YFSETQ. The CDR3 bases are TGCGCCAGCAGCGGGGGGACCATGAACACTGAAGCTTTCTTT. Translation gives CASSGGTMNTEAFF.

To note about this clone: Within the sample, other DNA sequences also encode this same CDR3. CDR3: CASSRGGTEAFF. CDR3 nucleotide sequence: TGCGCCAGCAGCCGCGGGGGGACTGAAGCTTTCTTT. V usage is TRBV5-1 and J usage is TRBJ1-1, with D possibly matching TRBD1 (5 bases). Trimming pared 4 bases from V and 5 bases from J, leaving 9 bases between. CDR3 length: 12 residues. Germline V CDR1 and CDR2: SGHRS, YFSETQ.

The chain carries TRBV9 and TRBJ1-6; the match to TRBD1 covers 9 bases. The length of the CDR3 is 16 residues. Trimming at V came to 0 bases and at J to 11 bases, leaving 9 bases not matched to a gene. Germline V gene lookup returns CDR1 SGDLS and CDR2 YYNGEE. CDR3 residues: CASSVAGTGNRPPLHF. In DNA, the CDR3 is TGTGCCAGCAGCGTAGCTGGGACAGGGAATAGGCCACCCCTCCACTTT.

CDR3 nucleotide sequence: TGTGCCAGCAGCCGACAGACAGGGGAGGGAGAGACCCAGTACTTC. Residues: CASSRQTGEGETQYF. The chain is built from TRBV7-2 and TRBJ2-5; tentative D call: TRBD1 (8 bases). Looked up from germline, CDR1 is SGHTA and CDR2 is FQGNSA. V dropped 5 bases and J dropped 4 bases, with 17 bases sitting between them. This CDR3 is 15 amino acids long.

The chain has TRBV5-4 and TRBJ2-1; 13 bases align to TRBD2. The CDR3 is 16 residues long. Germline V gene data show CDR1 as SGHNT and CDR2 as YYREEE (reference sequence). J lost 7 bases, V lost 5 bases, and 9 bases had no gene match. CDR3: CASRPELAGGVNEQFF. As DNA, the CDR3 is TGTGCCAGCAGGCCTGAACTAGCGGGGGGGGTGAATGAGCAGTTCTTC. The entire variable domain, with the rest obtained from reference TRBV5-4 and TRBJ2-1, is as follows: ETGVTQSPTHLIKTRGQQVTLRCSSQSGHNTVSWYQQALGQGPQFIFQYYREEENGRGNFPPRFSGLQFPNYSSELNVNALELDDSALYLCASRPELAGGVNEQFFGPGTRLTVL.

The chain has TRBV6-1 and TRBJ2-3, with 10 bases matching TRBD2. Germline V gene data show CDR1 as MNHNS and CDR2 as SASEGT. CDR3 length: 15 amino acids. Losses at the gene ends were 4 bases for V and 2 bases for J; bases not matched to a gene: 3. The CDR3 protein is CASSGLAGYTDTQYF. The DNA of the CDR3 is TGTGCCAGCAGTGGACTAGCGGGTTACACAGATACGCAGTATTTT.

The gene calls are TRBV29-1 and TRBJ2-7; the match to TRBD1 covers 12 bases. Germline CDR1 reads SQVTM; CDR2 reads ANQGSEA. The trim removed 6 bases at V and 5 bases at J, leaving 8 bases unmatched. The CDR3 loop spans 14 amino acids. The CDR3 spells CSVPGQGAVNEQYF. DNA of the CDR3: TGCAGCGTCCCGGGACAGGGGGCGGTCAACGAGCAGTACTTC.

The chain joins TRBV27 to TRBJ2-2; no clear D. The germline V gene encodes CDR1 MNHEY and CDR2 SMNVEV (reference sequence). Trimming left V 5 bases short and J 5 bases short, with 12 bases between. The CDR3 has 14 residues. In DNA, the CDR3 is TGTGCCAGCAGTCCCTCTGGTCGGACCGGGGAGCTGTTTTTT. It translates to CASSPSGRTGELFF.

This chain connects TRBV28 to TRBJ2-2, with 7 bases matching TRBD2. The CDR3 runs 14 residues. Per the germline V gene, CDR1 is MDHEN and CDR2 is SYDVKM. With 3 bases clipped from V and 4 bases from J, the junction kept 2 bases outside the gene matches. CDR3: CASSLSGTTGELFF. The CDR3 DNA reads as TGTGCCAGCAGTTTGAGCGGGACCACCGGGGAGCTGTTTTTT.

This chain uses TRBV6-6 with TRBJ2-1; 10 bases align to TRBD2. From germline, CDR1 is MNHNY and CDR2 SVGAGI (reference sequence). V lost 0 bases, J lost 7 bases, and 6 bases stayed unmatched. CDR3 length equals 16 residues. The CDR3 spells CASSYSGSGRVNEQFF. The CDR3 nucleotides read TGTGCCAGCAGTTACTCGGGGAGCGGGAGGGTAAATGAGCAGTTCTTC.

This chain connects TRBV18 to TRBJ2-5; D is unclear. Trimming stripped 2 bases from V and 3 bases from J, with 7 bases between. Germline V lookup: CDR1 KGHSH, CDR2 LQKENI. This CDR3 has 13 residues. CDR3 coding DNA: TGTGCCAGCTCACCATTACCTAAAGAGACCCAGTACTTC. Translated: CASSPLPKETQYF.

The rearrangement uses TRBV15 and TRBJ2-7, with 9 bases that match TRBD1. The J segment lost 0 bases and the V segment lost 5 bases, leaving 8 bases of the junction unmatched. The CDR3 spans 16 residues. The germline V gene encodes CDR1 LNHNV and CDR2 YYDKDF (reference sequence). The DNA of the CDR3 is TGTGCCACCAGCTCCCCCCCGGGACAGGGCTCCTACGAGCAGTACTTC. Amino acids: CATSSPPGQGSYEQYF.

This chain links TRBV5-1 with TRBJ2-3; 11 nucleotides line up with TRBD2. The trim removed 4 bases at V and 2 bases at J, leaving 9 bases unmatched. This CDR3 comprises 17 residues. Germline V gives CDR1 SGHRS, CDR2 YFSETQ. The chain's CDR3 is CASSPRSSGGITDTQYF. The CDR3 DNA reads TGCGCCAGCAGCCCCAGGTCTAGCGGGGGGATCACAGATACGCAGTATTTT.

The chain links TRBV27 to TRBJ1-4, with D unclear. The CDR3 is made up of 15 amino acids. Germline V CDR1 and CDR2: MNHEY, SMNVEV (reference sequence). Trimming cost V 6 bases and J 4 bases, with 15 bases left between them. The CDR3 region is CASRPISGNNEKLFF. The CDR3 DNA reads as TGTGCCAGCAGACCCATCAGCGGAAATAATGAAAAACTGTTTTTT.

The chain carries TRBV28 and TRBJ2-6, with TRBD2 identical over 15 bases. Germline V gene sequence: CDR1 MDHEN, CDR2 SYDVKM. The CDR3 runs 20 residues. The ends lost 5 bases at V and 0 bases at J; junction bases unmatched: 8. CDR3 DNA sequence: TGTGCCAGCAGTCCTTGGACTAGCGGGAGGGCAAACTCTGGGGCCAACGTCCTGACTTTC. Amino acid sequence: CASSPWTSGRANSGANVLTF. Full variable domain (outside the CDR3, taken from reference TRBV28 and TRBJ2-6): DVKVTQSSRYLVKRTGEKVFLECVQDMDHENMFWYRQDPGLGLRLIYFSYDVKMKEKGDIPEGYSVSREKKERFSLILESASTNQTSMYLCASSPWTSGRANSGANVLTFGAGSRLTVL.

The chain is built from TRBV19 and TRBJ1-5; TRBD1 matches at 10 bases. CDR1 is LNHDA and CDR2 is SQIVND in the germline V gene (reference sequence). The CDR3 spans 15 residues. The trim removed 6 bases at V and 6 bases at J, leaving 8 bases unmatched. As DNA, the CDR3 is TGTGCCAGTAGGGAGACAGGGGGCGGGAGTCAGCCCCAGCATTTT. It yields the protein CASRETGGGSQPQHF.